The 6 T cell receptor beta chains below all came from one sample that was sequenced in a study of blood T cell repertoires in COVID-19. The data were produced by immunoSEQ multiplex PCR, yet TCRdb's version contains in-frame clones alone and is incomplete. The sample lists under 400,000 clones; 75% to 90% were seen once. The material sequenced was peripheral blood. The receptors were sampled from a woman in her 30s with COVID-19, enrolled during active disease.

The chain recombines TRBV19 with TRBJ1-1, with 8 bases fitting TRBD1. CDR1 is LNHDA, CDR2 SQIVND, per germline (reference sequence). This CDR3 comprises 18 residues. The V and J ends lost 1 base and 2 bases, in that order; junction bases with no gene match: 12. CDR3 residues: CASSIGVAGGASNTEAFF. The CDR3 nucleotides read TGTGCCAGTAGTATAGGGGTGGCAGGGGGCGCATCAAACACTGAAGCTTTCTTT.

The rearrangement links TRBV27 to TRBJ1-5, with TRBD1 identical over 9 bases. V was clipped by 10 bases and J by 2 bases; unmatched bases: 3. The CDR3 has 13 amino acids. Germline V gene lookup returns CDR1 MNHEY and CDR2 SMNVEV (reference sequence). The CDR3 DNA follows: TGTGCCACTGGGGACAGGGGCAATCAGCCCCAGCATTTT. It yields the protein CATGDRGNQPQHF.

This clone appeared a few times. The rearrangement joins TRBV27 to TRBJ1-4; 8 bases match TRBD1. V lost 6 bases to trimming and J lost 0 bases; unmatched junction nucleotides: 6. The CDR3 has 16 amino acids. Germline assignment: CDR1 MNHEY and CDR2 SMNVEV (reference sequence). The CDR3 reads CASRRTGGPTNEKLFF. The DNA for the CDR3 is TGTGCCAGCAGGAGAACAGGGGGACCAACTAATGAAAAACTGTTTTTT.

The chain is built from TRBV28 and TRBJ1-6; weak D call: TRBD1 (5 bases). The ends were cut back, 5 bases at V and 0 bases at J, with 14 bases in the middle. The CDR3 is 17 residues long. Germline CDR1 reads MDHEN; CDR2 reads SYDVKM. CDR3 coding DNA: TGTGCCAGCAGTCGAAGACAGTTTAGCTCCTATAATTCACCCCTCCACTTT. Protein: CASSRRQFSSYNSPLHF.

The chain couples TRBV7-3 to TRBJ2-1; no clear D gene. CDR1 and CDR2 from the germline V gene are SGHTA and FQGTGA. The CDR3 has 14 residues. The V end lost 0 bases, the J end lost 5 bases, and 8 bases lay between the germline ends. CDR3 region: CASSLTEFHNEQFF. The DNA for the CDR3 is TGTGCCAGCAGCTTAACGGAGTTTCACAATGAGCAGTTCTTC.

A note on this clone: This specimen includes other DNA sequences encoding the same CDR3. This chain links TRBV5-4 with TRBJ1-1; the D gene is possibly TRBD1 (5 bases). V was shortened by 4 bases and J by 0 bases, with 7 bases between the two germline ends. Germline CDR1 is SGHNT and CDR2 is YYREEE (reference sequence). The CDR3 has 13 amino acids. CDR3 sequence: CASSRTLNTEAFF. The CDR3, as DNA: TGTGCCAGCAGCAGGACACTGAACACTGAAGCTTTCTTT.